This TCR beta chain originates from a study of cytomegalovirus exposure and HLA in healthy donors. Study at large: Unique TCRs numbering about 85 million, obtained from HLA-typed donors, made up an early data release. Study findings and constraints: Later analysis demonstrated an association between a missense DCLRE1C variant and TCR beta V- and J-gene trimming.

J was trimmed by 5 bases and V by 1 base; bases with no gene match: 7. From germline, CDR1 is SGHTA and CDR2 FQGNSA. The CDR3 is 15 residues long. PCR employed 60 Vbeta and 13 Jbeta primers. As processed by the authors: About 10 million shared chains were among the about 80 million unique TCR beta chains that a later analysis counted. This table comes from immunoSEQ multiplex PCR, and its TCRdb copy is limited to in-frame clones, with some not included. V and J calls and clone size are copied from that table; D and trimming were computed from the DNA. Its table records about 110,000 clones. Points on this clone: No antigen is known for it.

The gene calls are TRBV7-2 and TRBJ1-1, with 7 bases lining up with TRBD1. The receptor was isolated from a man aged 50-59 years in good health and CMV-seronegative. What was sequenced was PBMCs. CDR3 residues: CASSLEAGGDTEAFF. The CDR3 DNA reads as TGTGCCAGCAGCTTAGAGGCAGGGGGAGATACTGAAGCTTTCTTT.